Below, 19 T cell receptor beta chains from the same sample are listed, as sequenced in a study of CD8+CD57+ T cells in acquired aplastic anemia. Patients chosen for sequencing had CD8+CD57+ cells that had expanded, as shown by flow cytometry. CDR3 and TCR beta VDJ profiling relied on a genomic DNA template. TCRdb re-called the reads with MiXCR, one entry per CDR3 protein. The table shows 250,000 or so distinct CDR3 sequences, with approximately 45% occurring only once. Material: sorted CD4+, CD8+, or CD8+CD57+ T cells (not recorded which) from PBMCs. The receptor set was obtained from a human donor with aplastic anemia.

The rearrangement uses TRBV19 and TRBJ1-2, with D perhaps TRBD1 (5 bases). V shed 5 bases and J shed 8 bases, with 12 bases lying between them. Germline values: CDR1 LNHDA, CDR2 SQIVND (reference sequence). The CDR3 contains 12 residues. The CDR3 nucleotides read TGTGCCAGTAGTCTGCAGGGAACAGGCTACACCTTC. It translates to CASSLQGTGYTF. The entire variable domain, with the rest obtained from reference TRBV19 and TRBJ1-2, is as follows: DGGITQSPKYLFRKEGQNVTLSCEQNLNHDAMYWYRQDPGQGLRLIYYSQIVNDFQKGDIAEGYSVSREKKESFPLTVTSAQKNPTAFYLCASSLQGTGYTFGSGTRLTVV.

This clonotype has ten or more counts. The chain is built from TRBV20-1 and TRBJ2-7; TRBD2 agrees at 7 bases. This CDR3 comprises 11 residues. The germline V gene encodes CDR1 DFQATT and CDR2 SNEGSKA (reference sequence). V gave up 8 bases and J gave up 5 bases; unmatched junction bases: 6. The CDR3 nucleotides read TGCAGTACTCGGGGGGTGGACGAGCAGTACTTC. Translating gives CSTRGVDEQYF.

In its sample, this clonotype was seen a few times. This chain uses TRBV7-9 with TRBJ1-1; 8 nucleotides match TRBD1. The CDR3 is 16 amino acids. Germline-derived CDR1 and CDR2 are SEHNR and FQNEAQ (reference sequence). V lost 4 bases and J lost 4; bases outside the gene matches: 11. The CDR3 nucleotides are TGTGCCAGCAGCTCAGGCCGGACAGGGAGCGGCACTGAAGCTTTCTTT. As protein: CASSSGRTGSGTEAFF.

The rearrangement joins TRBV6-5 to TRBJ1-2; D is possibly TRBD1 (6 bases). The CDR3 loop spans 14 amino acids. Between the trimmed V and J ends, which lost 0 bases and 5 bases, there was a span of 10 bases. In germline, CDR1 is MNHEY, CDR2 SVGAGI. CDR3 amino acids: CASSYSITGYGYTF. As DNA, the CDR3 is TGTGCCAGCAGTTACTCGATTACAGGGTATGGCTACACCTTC.

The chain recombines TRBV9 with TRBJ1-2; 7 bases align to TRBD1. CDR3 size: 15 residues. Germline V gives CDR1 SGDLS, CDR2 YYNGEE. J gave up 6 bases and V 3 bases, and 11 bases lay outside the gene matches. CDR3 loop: CASSAAIRGGDGYTF. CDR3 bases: TGTGCCAGCAGCGCAGCCATCAGGGGGGGGGATGGCTACACCTTC.

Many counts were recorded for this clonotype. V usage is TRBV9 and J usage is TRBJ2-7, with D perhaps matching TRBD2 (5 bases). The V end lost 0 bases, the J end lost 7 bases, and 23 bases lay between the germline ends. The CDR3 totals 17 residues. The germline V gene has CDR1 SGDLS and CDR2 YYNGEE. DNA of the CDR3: TGTGCCAGCAGCGTAGACTGGAGGAAATCGACTATCGGAGAGCAGTACTTC. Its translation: CASSVDWRKSTIGEQYF.

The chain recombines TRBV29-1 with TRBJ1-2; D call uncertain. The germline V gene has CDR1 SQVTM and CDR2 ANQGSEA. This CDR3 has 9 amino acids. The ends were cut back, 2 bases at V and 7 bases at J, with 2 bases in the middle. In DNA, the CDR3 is TGCAGCGTTGAAACTGGCTACACCTTC. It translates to CSVETGYTF.

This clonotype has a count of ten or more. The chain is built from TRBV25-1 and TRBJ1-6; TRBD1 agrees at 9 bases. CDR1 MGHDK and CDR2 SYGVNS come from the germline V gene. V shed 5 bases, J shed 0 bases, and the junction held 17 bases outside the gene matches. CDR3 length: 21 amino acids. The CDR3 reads CASSQTGGANPTLSYNSPLHF. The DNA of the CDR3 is TGTGCCAGCAGTCAAACAGGGGGCGCAAACCCCACCCTCTCCTATAATTCACCCCTCCACTTT.

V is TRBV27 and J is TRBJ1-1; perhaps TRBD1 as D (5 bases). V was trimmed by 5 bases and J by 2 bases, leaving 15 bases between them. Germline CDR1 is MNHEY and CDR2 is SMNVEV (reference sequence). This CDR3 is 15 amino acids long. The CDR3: CASSATGTLNTEAFF. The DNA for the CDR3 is TGTGCCAGCAGTGCTACCGGGACCCTCAACACTGAAGCTTTCTTT.

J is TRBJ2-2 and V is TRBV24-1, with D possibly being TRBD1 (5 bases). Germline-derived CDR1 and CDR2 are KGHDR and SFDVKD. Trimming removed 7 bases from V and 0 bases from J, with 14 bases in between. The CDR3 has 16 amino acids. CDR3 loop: CATSDQGCANTGELFF. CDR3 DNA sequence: TGTGCCACCAGCGACCAGGGCTGTGCGAACACCGGGGAGCTGTTTTTT.

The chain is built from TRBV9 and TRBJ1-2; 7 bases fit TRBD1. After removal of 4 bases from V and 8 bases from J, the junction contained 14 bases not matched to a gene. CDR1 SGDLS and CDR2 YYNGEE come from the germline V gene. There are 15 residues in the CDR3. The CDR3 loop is CASSPGTAPDRGYTF. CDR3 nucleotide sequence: TGTGCCAGCAGCCCAGGGACAGCACCGGATCGAGGCTACACCTTC.

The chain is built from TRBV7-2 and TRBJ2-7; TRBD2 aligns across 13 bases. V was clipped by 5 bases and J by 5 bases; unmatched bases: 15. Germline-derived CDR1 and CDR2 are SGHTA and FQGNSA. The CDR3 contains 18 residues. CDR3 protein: CASSLGLAGAPYGNEQYF. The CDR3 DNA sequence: TGTGCCAGCAGCCTTGGACTAGCGGGGGCCCCATATGGTAACGAGCAGTACTTC.

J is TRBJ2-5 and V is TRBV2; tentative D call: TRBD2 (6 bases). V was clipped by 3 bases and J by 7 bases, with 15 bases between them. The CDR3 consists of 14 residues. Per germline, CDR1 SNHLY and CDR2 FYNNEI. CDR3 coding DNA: TGTGCCAGCAGTGAGAAAAGGACTAACGGGACCCAGTACTTC. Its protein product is CASSEKRTNGTQYF.

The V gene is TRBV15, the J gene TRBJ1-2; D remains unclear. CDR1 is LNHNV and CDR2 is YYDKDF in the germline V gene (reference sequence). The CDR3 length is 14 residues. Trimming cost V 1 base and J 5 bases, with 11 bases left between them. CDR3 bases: TGTGCCACCAGCAGAGGGAAGGGAAGGTATGGCTACACCTTC. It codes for CATSRGKGRYGYTF.

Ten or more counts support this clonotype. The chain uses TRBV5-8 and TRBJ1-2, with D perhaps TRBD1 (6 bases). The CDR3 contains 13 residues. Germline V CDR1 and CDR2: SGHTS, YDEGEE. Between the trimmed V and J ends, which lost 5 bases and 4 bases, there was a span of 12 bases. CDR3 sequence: CASSQDSSYGYTF. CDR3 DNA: TGTGCCAGCAGTCAGGACAGCTCCTATGGCTACACCTTC.

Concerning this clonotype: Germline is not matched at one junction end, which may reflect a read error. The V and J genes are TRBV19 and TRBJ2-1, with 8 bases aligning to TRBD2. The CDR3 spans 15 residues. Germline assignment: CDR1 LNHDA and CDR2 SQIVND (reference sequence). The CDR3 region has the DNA TGTGCCAGTAGTGCCGGACTAGCAGGCTACAATGGGCAGTTCTTC. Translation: CASSAGLAGYNGQFF.

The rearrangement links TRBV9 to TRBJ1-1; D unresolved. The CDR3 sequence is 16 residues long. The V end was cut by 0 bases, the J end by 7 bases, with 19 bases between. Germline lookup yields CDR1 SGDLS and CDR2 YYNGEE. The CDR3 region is CASSVEPLSSYNEAFF. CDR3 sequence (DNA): TGTGCCAGCAGCGTAGAGCCTCTTAGCTCCTACAATGAAGCTTTCTTT.

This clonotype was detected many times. The CDR3 sequence is CASSRGRESYEQYF. The CDR3 DNA follows: TGTGCCAGCAGCCGGGGACGGGAATCCTACGAGCAGTACTTC. The J gene is TRBJ2-7, the V gene TRBV7-2; either TRBD1 or TRBD2 may fit D (5 bases each). Germline-derived CDR1 and CDR2 are SGHTA and FQGNSA. The ends were cut back, 5 bases at V and 1 base at J, with 12 bases in the middle. The CDR3 is 14 amino acids.

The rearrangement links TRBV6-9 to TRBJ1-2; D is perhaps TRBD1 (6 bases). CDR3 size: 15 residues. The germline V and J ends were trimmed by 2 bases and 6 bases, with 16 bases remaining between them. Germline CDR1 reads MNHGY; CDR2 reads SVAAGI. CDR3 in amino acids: CASSYGSGVMDGYTF. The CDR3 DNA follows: TGTGCCAGCAGTTATGGGTCAGGGGTGATGGATGGCTACACCTTC.